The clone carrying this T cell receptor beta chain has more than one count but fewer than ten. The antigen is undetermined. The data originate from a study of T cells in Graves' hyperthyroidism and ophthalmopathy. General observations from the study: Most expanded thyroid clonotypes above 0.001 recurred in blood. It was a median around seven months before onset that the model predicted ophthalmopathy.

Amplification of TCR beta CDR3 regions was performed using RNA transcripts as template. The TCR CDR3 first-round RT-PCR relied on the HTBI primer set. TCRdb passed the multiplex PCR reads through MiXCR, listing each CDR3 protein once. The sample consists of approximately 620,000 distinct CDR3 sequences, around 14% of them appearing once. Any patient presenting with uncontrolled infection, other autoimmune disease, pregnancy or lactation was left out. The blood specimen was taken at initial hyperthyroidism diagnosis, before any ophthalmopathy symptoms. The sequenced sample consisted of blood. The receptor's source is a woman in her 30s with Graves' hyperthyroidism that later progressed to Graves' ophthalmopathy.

The CDR3 sequence: CASSGVNEASGRYEQYF. The CDR3 coding sequence is TGTGCCAGCAGCGGAGTTAACGAGGCTAGCGGGAGATACGAGCAGTACTTC. The genes are TRBV9 and TRBJ2-7, with 10 bases aligning to TRBD2. V trimming: 3 bases; J trimming: 4 bases; junction bases outside the gene matches: 13. CDR3 length: 17 residues. Germline V gene data show CDR1 as SGDLS and CDR2 as YYNGEE. The full variable domain, completed using reference TRBV9 and TRBJ2-7, is DSGVTQTPKHLITATGQRVTLRCSPRSGDLSVYWYQQSLDQGLQFLIQYYNGEERAKGNILERFSAQQFPDLHSELNLSSLELGDSALYFCASSGVNEASGRYEQYFGPGTRLTVT.